This TCR beta chain emerged from a study of breast tumors, draining lymph nodes, adjacent tissues. TCRdb itself ran the multiplex PCR reads through MiXCR, one entry per CDR3 protein. Among over 100,000 distinct CDR3 sequences, around 20% were seen once, and the ten largest hold 2.6%. Breast cancer patients provided tissue from their axillary draining lymph nodes. There are many counts of this clonotype. Its antigen remains unidentified. Study conclusions and caveats: Tumor repertoires ranked between lymph nodes and nontumor tissue in diversity, with V and J gene preferences. Data only fit, rather than demonstrated, lymph node origin of most tumor T cells. Findings are consistent with lymph node origin and intratumoral expansion of most tumor T cells. Tumor and nontumor repertoires were significantly more similar in luminal-like than in basal-like breast cancer.

The TCR originated in a female donor with breast cancer. Some clones in this sample may be carry-over from other donors' samples. The material sequenced was axillary lymph node tissue.

The CDR3 spells CASSLGGAGNYEQYF. CDR3 nucleotides: TGTGCCAGCAGCTTAGGTGGGGCAGGGAACTACGAGCAGTACTTC. The chain has TRBV7-2 and TRBJ2-7, with D perhaps TRBD1 (5 bases). CDR3 size: 15 residues. The germline V and J ends were trimmed by 1 base and 3 bases, with 13 bases remaining between them. CDR1 and CDR2 from the germline V gene are SGHTA and FQGNSA.